The subject of this entry is one TCR beta chain. Its specificity is unknown. The germline V gene encodes CDR1 SGHRS and CDR2 YFSETQ. Trimming took off 4 bases at V and 2 bases at J, with 10 bases between the two ends. CDR3 size: 14 residues. A v3.0 immunoSEQ assay was performed at survey level. The data were produced by immunoSEQ multiplex PCR, yet TCRdb's version contains in-frame clones alone and is incomplete. The top ten hold 7.5% to 8% of the sample, which has some 20,000 clones, roughly 78% seen once. This entry belongs to a study of long-term antiretroviral therapy in people with HIV. Overall study results and limits: All time points showed a repertoire dominated by clones expanded before ART.

No donor had fewer than one pre-ART PBMC sample or fewer than two post-ART PBMC samples. Every participant with HIV received treatment in the United States. There were roughly 0.9-11 million cryopreserved PBMC in the samples before DNA extraction. The specimen was unsorted PBMCs, collected at the start of antiretroviral therapy, before treatment. This chain uses TRBV5-1 with TRBJ2-1; D is perhaps TRBD2 (6 bases). This receptor was obtained from a woman in her thirties or forties with HIV. CDR3 nucleotides: TGCGCCAGCAGCCGGGAGACGGCCTACAATGAGCAGTTCTTC. Amino acid sequence: CASSRETAYNEQFF.